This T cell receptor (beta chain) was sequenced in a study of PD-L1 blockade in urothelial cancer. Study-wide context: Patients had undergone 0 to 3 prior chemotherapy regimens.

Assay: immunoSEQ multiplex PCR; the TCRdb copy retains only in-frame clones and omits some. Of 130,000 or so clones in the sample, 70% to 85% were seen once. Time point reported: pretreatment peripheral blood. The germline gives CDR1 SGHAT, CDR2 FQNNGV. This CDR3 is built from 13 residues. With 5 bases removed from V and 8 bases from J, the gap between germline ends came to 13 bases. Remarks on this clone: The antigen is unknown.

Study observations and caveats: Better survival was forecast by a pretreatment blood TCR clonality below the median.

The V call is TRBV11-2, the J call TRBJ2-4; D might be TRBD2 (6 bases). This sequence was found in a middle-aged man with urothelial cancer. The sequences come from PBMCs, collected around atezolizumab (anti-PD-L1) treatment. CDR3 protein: CASSPSQRDIQYF. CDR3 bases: TGTGCCAGCAGCCCGAGCCAGCGGGACATTCAGTACTTC.